Shown below are 16 T cell receptor beta chains from a single sample sequenced in a study of blood T cell repertoires in COVID-19. Using immunoSEQ multiplex PCR, the repertoire was profiled, and TCRdb retains in-frame clones only, with some absent. Of more than 90,000 clones detected, roughly 84% appear once; the ten largest clones hold approximately 1.5%. The sample comprised peripheral blood. Every receptor here comes from a man in his forties with acute or convalescent COVID-19.

The gene calls are TRBV7-8 and TRBJ1-4; the D gene is possibly TRBD1 (5 bases). Germline CDR1 reads SGHVS; CDR2 reads FQNEAQ. There are 13 residues in the CDR3. Trimming shortened V by 4 bases and J by 7 bases, and 10 bases separated the two germline ends. CDR3 nucleotides: TGTGCCAGCAGCTCGGGGGAGGGTGAAAAACTGTTTTTT. Protein sequence: CASSSGEGEKLFF.

V gene TRBV2 combines with J gene TRBJ2-3; 7 nucleotides agree with TRBD2. The CDR3 length is 13 residues. Germline CDR1 reads SNHLY; CDR2 reads FYNNEI. The V gene end was trimmed by 6 bases and the J gene end by 5 bases; junction bases not matched to a gene: 5. This CDR3 is CASREGGVDTQYF. In nucleotides, the CDR3 is TGTGCCAGCAGAGAGGGAGGGGTAGATACGCAGTATTTT.

The rearrangement links TRBV18 to TRBJ2-7; D might be TRBD1 (6 bases). V gave up 2 bases and J gave up 4 bases, with 9 bases separating them. The CDR3 spans 13 residues. Germline-derived CDR1 and CDR2 are KGHSH and LQKENI. Here the CDR3 reads CASSPGGGYEQYF. CDR3 bases: TGTGCCAGCTCACCAGGGGGCGGTTACGAGCAGTACTTC.

The V call is TRBV6-5, the J call TRBJ2-4, with D tentatively TRBD1 (7 bases). The CDR3 length is 16 residues. The V gene's germline CDR1 is MNHEY and CDR2 SVGAGI. Between the trimmed V and J ends, which lost 0 bases and 4 bases, there was a span of 13 bases. This chain's CDR3 is CASSYSQGGSKNIQYF. CDR3 nucleotide sequence: TGTGCCAGCAGTTACTCCCAGGGGGGTTCAAAAAACATTCAGTACTTC.

This chain links TRBV3-1 (or the pseudogene TRBV3-2) with TRBJ2-5; 11 bases line up with TRBD2. V dropped 2 bases and J dropped 7; count of bases not matched to a gene: 6. The CDR3 runs to 15 residues. CDR1 LGHDT and CDR2 YNNKEL come from the germline V gene (reference sequence). DNA for the CDR3: TGTGCCAGCAGCCAATTGACTAGCGGGAAGGGGACCCAGTACTTC. Translating gives CASSQLTSGKGTQYF.

The CDR3 region has the DNA TGTGCCAGCAGCCAAGTTAAAAATCTCCGGGCCGGGGAGCTGTTTTTT. Its translation: CASSQVKNLRAGELFF. The V and J genes are TRBV4-2 and TRBJ2-2; D unclear. This CDR3 comprises 16 residues. V gave up 1 base and J gave up 6 bases, with 15 bases separating them. Germline CDR1 reads LGHNA; CDR2 reads YNFKEQ.

The rearrangement joins TRBV21-1 to TRBJ1-5; the table's D call of TRBD1 was not tested on the DNA. TRBV21-1 is assigned pseudogene status. This CDR3 comprises 14 residues. CDR3 region: CASSAPYRGQPQHF. CDR3 coding DNA: TGTGCCAGCAGCGCGCCGTACAGGGGCCAGCCCCAGCATTTT.

This clone was detected a few times. V is TRBV6-5 and J is TRBJ1-2; the D is unclear. In germline, CDR1 is MNHEY, CDR2 SVGAGI. V lost 10 bases, J lost 7 bases, and 13 bases lay in between. The CDR3 contains 11 residues. For the CDR3, the DNA is TGTGCCACCCTAAGCGGGTCTGGCTACACCTTC. Translated, it gives CATLSGSGYTF.

This clone was seen only a few times. The chain joins TRBV6-6 to TRBJ2-1; a possible D gene is TRBD1 (6 bases). Germline values: CDR1 MNHNY, CDR2 SVGAGI (reference sequence). This CDR3 is 14 amino acids long. V lost 6 bases, J lost 3 bases, and 12 bases lay in between. Written as DNA, the CDR3 is TGTGCCAGCAGCCAGACAGGAAACTACAATGAGCAGTTCTTC. This codes for CASSQTGNYNEQFF.

The genes are TRBV28 and TRBJ2-3; 9 nucleotides line up with TRBD2. Germline values: CDR1 MDHEN, CDR2 SYDVKM. With 6 bases clipped from V and 4 bases from J, the junction kept 11 bases outside the gene matches. This CDR3 has 16 residues. CDR3 sequence: CASSPFRGLASDTQYF. The DNA for the CDR3 is TGTGCCAGCAGCCCCTTCCGGGGACTAGCTTCAGATACGCAGTATTTT.

The CDR3: CASSGGGRAGELFF. CDR3 coding DNA: TGTGCCAGCAGTGGCGGGGGGCGGGCCGGGGAGCTGTTTTTT. The V and J genes are TRBV2 and TRBJ2-2; 8 positions agree with TRBD2. Germline-derived CDR1 and CDR2 are SNHLY and FYNNEI. V was clipped by 4 bases and J by 6 bases; unmatched bases: 4. This CDR3 contains 14 residues.

The chain carries TRBV4-3 and TRBJ2-3, with 9 bases fitting TRBD2. V lost 4 bases and J lost 10; bases outside the gene matches: 12. There are 15 residues in the CDR3. Germline-derived CDR1 and CDR2 are LGHNA and YSLEER. CDR3 region: CASSPSGDAGRSQYF. The CDR3 nucleotides read TGCGCCAGCAGCCCTAGCGGGGACGCGGGAAGGTCGCAGTATTTT.

The chain joins TRBV27 to TRBJ1-5, with 8 bases matching TRBD1. The CDR3 is 15 amino acids. Trimming removed 5 bases from V and 4 bases from J; junction bases left unmatched: 7. The germline CDR1 and CDR2 sequences are MNHEY and SMNVEV (reference sequence). The CDR3 protein is CASSPRTGTNQPQHF. The CDR3 nucleotides read TGTGCCAGCAGTCCCCGGACAGGGACGAATCAGCCCCAGCATTTT.

The genes are TRBV4-1 and TRBJ2-1; D is uncertain. The germline CDR1 and CDR2 sequences are MGHRA and YSYEKL. CDR3 length: 13 amino acids. V was pared by 4 bases and J by 4 bases, with 8 bases between. The chain's CDR3 is CASSLLRYNEQFF. The CDR3 DNA reads as TGCGCCAGCAGCCTCTTGAGATACAATGAGCAGTTCTTC.

The V gene is TRBV29-1, the J gene TRBJ2-5, with a possible D match to TRBD1 (6 bases). CDR1 and CDR2 (germline): SQVTM, ANQGSEA. The CDR3 totals 13 residues. The V end lost 2 bases, the J end lost 5 bases, and 12 bases lay between the germline ends. The CDR3 DNA reads TGCAGCGTTGAATCCGACAGGCGTGAGACCCAGTACTTC. Amino acids: CSVESDRRETQYF. The whole variable domain, remainder taken from reference TRBV29-1 and TRBJ2-5, is SAVISQKPSRDICQRGTSLTIQCQVDSQVTMMFWYRQQPGQSLTLIATANQGSEATYESGFVIDKFPISRPNLTFSTLTVSNMSPEDSSIYLCSVESDRRETQYFGPGTRLLVL.

The rearrangement joins TRBV5-8 to TRBJ1-1; 9 bases are shared with TRBD1. This CDR3 is 13 amino acids long. CDR1 SGHTS and CDR2 YDEGEE come from the germline V gene. The V and J ends lost 5 bases and 11 bases, in that order; junction bases with no gene match: 10. The CDR3: CASRPRPGTGAFF. The CDR3 bases are TGTGCCAGCAGACCCAGGCCCGGGACAGGGGCTTTCTTT.